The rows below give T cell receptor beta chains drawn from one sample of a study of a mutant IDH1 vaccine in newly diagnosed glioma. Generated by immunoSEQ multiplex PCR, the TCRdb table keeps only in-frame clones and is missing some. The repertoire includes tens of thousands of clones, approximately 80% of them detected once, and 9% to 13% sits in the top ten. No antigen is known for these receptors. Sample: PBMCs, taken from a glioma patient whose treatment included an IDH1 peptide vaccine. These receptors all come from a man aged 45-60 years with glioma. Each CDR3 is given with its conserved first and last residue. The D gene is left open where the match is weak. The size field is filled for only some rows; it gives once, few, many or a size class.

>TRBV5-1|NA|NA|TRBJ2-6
CASRLAQAGSNVLTF
TGCGCCAGCAGGCTGGCTCAGGCAGGGTCCAACGTCCTGACTTTC
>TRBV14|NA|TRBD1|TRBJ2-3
CASSPLTGADTQYF
TGTGCCAGCAGCCCCCTTACAGGGGCAGATACGCAGTATTTT
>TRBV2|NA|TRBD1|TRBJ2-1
CASRTTGGLNEQFF
TGTGCCAGCAGGACGACAGGGGGTTTAAATGAGCAGTTCTTC
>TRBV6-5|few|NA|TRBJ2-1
CASSFRLDGWNEQFF
TGTGCCAGCAGCTTTAGACTAGATGGGTGGAATGAGCAGTTCTTC
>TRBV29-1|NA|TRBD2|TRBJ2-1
CSVLGLAGVGEQFF
TGCAGCGTCTTAGGACTAGCGGGAGTGGGTGAGCAGTTCTTC
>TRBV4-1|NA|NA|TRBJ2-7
CASSQARGAIYEQYF
TGCGCCAGCAGCCAGGCCAGGGGCGCGATCTACGAGCAGTACTTC
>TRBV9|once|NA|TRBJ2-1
CASSVPGYRYNEQFF
TGTGCCAGCAGCGTTCCAGGGTACAGGTACAATGAGCAGTTCTTC
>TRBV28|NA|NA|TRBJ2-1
CASSPRDMLFF
TGTGCCAGCAGTCCCCGGGACATGCTGTTCTTC
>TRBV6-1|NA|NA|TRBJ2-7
CASSETRPAYEQYF
TGTGCCAGCAGTGAAACGCGGCCGGCCTACGAGCAGTACTTC
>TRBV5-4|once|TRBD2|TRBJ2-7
CASSPHISGVYEQYF
TGTGCCAGCAGCCCCCATATTAGCGGGGTCTACGAGCAGTACTTC
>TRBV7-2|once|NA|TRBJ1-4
CASSPGLLNEKLFF
TGTGCCAGCAGCCCAGGACTGCTTAATGAAAAACTGTTTTTT
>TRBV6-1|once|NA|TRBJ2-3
CASSEDRREADTQYF
TGTGCCAGCAGTGAAGATCGCAGGGAGGCAGATACGCAGTATTTT
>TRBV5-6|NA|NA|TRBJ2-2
CASSLNPRRGSNTGELFF
TGTGCCAGCAGCTTGAATCCCAGGAGGGGCTCGAACACCGGGGAGCTGTTTTTT
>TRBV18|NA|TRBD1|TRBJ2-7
CASSEGARNEQYF
TGTGCCAGCTCCGAGGGGGCGCGAAACGAGCAGTACTTC
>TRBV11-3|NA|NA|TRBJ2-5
CASSLDGKVGETQYF
TGTGCCAGCAGCTTAGATGGCAAGGTTGGGGAGACCCAGTACTTC
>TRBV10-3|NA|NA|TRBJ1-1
CATGEGPTEAFF
TGTGCCACCGGGGAGGGCCCCACTGAAGCTTTCTTT
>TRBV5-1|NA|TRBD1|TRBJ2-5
CASSFQQGYETQYF
TGCGCCAGCAGCTTTCAACAGGGGTATGAGACCCAGTACTTC
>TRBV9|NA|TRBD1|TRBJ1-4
CASSAQGTVNEKLFF
TGTGCCAGCAGCGCTCAGGGGACAGTTAATGAAAAACTGTTTTTT
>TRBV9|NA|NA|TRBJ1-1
CASSAVDRNTEAFF
TGTGCCAGCAGCGCCGTAGACAGGAACACTGAAGCTTTCTTT
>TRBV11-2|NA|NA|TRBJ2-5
CASSLVRYVGETQYF
TGTGCCAGCAGCTTGGTGAGATACGTTGGGGAGACCCAGTACTTC
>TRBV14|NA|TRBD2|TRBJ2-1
CASSFSGRPDGDSYNEQFF
TGTGCCAGCAGTTTTAGCGGGAGGCCCGATGGTGACTCCTACAATGAGCAGTTCTTC
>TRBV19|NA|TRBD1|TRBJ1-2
CASSTSRQGGYGYTF
TGTGCCAGTAGTACCAGTCGACAGGGGGGTTATGGCTACACCTTC
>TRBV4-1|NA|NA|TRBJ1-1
CASSQEGSMNTEAFF
TGCGCCAGCAGCCAAGAAGGCAGCATGAACACTGAAGCTTTCTTT
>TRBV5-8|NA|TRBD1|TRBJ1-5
CASSAGQGRFLEPQHF
TGTGCCAGCAGCGCCGGACAGGGACGGTTTTTGGAGCCCCAGCATTTT
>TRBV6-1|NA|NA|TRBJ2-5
CASSGGTEGTQYF
TGTGCCAGCAGTGGCGGGACTGAGGGGACCCAGTACTTC
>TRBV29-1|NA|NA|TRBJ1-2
CSVAGGTAYGYTF
TGCAGCGTTGCGGGGGGGACGGCCTATGGCTACACCTTC
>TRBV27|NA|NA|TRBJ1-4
CASSLTGYNEKLFF
TGTGCCAGCAGTTTAACCGGATATAATGAAAAACTGTTTTTT
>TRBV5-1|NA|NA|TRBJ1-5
CASSSARGEPQHF
TGCGCCAGCAGCTCCGCGAGAGGGGAGCCCCAGCATTTT
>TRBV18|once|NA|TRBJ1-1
CASSPRTVTEAFF
TGTGCCAGCTCACCGAGGACAGTCACTGAAGCTTTCTTT
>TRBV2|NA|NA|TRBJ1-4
CASSEGTSGSLVTSNEKLFF
TGTGCCAGCAGTGAGGGGACATCGGGATCCTTGGTAACTTCCAATGAAAAACTGTTTTTT
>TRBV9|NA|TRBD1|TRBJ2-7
CASSAGQGAGYEQYF
TGTGCCAGCAGCGCAGGACAGGGGGCGGGGTACGAGCAGTACTTC
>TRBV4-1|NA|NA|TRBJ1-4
CASSQDPARHKIRSGQRKLFF
TGCGCCAGCAGCCAAGATCCGGCAAGACATAAGATAAGGTCAGGCCAGCGGAAACTGTTTTTT
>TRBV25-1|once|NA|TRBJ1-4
CASRQTGLNEKLFF
TGTGCCAGCAGGCAGACAGGCCTAAATGAAAAACTGTTTTTT
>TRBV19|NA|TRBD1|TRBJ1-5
CASSMDRHQPQHF
TGTGCCAGTAGTATGGACAGGCATCAGCCCCAGCATTTT
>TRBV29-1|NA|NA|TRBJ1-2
CSATLDSWDGYTF
TGCAGCGCCACTCTGGACAGTTGGGATGGCTACACCTTC
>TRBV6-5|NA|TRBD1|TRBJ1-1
CASSPDRGGTEAFF
TGTGCCAGCAGCCCTGACAGGGGAGGAACTGAAGCTTTCTTT
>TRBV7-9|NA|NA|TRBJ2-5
CASSPALSETQYF
TGTGCCAGCAGCCCTGCCCTGTCGGAGACCCAGTACTTC
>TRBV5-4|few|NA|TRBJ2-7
CASSLPGYEQYF
TGTGCCAGCAGCTTACCGGGCTACGAGCAGTACTTC
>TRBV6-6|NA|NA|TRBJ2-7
CASSQAGTEYEQYF
TGTGCCAGCAGTCAGGCCGGGACTGAATACGAGCAGTACTTC
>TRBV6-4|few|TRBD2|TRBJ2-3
CASSESSGATDTQYF
TGTGCCAGCAGTGAATCTAGCGGGGCCACAGATACGCAGTATTTT
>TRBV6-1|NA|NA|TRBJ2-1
CASRGRNEQFF
TGTGCCAGCAGAGGGAGGAATGAGCAGTTCTTC
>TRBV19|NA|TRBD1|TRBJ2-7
CASSISGGQGAYEQYF
TGTGCCAGTAGTATATCGGGGGGACAGGGGGCTTACGAGCAGTACTTC
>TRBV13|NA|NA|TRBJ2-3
CASSLGDRATDTQYF
TGTGCCAGCAGCTTAGGGGACAGAGCCACAGATACGCAGTATTTT
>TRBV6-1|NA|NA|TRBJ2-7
CASSNRLEYEQYF
TGTGCCAGCAGTAACCGACTGGAATACGAGCAGTACTTC
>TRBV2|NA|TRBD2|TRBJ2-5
CASTLAALETQYF
TGTGCCAGCACCCTAGCGGCCCTCGAGACCCAGTACTTC